This is a list of T cell receptor beta chains from one sample in a study of cytomegalovirus exposure and HLA in healthy donors. Libraries were prepared by immunoSEQ multiplex PCR; TCRdb keeps only in-frame clonotypes and omits some of them. In the table there are some 130,000 clones, about 78% of which are singletons. Sequenced: PBMCs. The receptors were sampled from a female donor in good health and CMV-seronegative. CDR3s include the opening cysteine and the closing phenylalanine or tryptophan. A D gene is named only where the DNA matches it firmly. The size of a clone is reported for some rows only, either as once, few or many, or as a class for expanded clones.

clone_size	v_call	d_call	j_call	cdr3_nt	cdr3_aa
NA	TRBV7-3	TRBD2	TRBJ2-1	TGTGCCAGCAGCTGGGGACTAGCGGACAATGAGCAGTTCTTC	CASSWGLADNEQFF
NA	TRBV2	NA	TRBJ2-2	TGTGCCAGCGAAAAGAATAGCGAAACCGGGGAGCTGTTTTTT	CASEKNSETGELFF
NA	TRBV5-1	NA	TRBJ2-5	TGCGCCAGCAGCTCGCTCGGGACTGTGCAAGAGACCCAGTACTTC	CASSSLGTVQETQYF
NA	TRBV9	NA	TRBJ2-3	TGTGCCAGCAGCGTAGCTGACTGGGCAGATACGCAGTATTTT	CASSVADWADTQYF
NA	TRBV21-1	NA	TRBJ2-2	TGTGCCAGCAGCCTCCGCCCCGGACTAGCGGGAGAAGACACCGGGGGGCTGTTTTTT	CASSLRPGLAGEDTGGLFF
NA	TRBV9	NA	TRBJ1-2	TGTGCCAGCAGCGTAACAACAGATAACTATGGCTACACCTTC	CASSVTTDNYGYTF
few	TRBV5-1	NA	TRBJ2-5	TGCGCCAGCGGGGGCCAGTGGGGAGAGACCCAGTACTTC	CASGGQWGETQYF
NA	TRBV2	TRBD1	TRBJ2-2	TGTGCCAGCAGTGAAGCGTACGGGACAGGGAACACCGGGGAGCTGTTTTTT	CASSEAYGTGNTGELFF
once	TRBV28	NA	TRBJ2-7	TGTGCCAGCAGTTTTCATGTCTACGAGCAGTACTTC	CASSFHVYEQYF
NA	TRBV2	TRBD2	TRBJ2-7	TGTGCCATTGGGACTAGTCCCTACGAGCAGTACTTC	CAIGTSPYEQYF
NA	TRBV9	TRBD2	TRBJ2-5	TGTGCCAGCAGCGAAGGACTAGCGGGAGGCCAAGAGACCCAGTACTTC	CASSEGLAGGQETQYF
once	TRBV28	NA	TRBJ2-6	TGTGCCAGCAGACCCCGGGACTTCCATTCTGGGGCCAACGTCCTGACTTTC	CASRPRDFHSGANVLTF
NA	TRBV5-1	NA	TRBJ2-3	TGCGCCAGCAGCTTGACGGTTAGCACAGATACGCAGTATTTT	CASSLTVSTDTQYF
NA	TRBV7-9	NA	TRBJ1-2	TGTGCCAGCAGCCCCAATCTAATTGGCTATGGCTACACCTTC	CASSPNLIGYGYTF
once	TRBV4-3	NA	TRBJ2-7	TGCGCCAGCAGCCAAGAGGGGGGGCTGGCGTACGAGCAGTACTTC	CASSQEGGLAYEQYF
NA	TRBV28	TRBD2	TRBJ2-1	TGTGCCAGCAGCCCGACTAGCGGGAGTCGTTACAATGAGCAGTTCTTC	CASSPTSGSRYNEQFF
NA	TRBV4-3	NA	TRBJ2-1	TGCGCCAGCAGCCAAGAGGGGGCTGGGTCCTACAATGAGCAGTTCTTC	CASSQEGAGSYNEQFF
NA	TRBV6-5	NA	TRBJ2-7	TGTGCCAGCAACTTACAGGGCATCTACGAGCAGTACTTC	CASNLQGIYEQYF
NA	TRBV28	NA	TRBJ2-1	TGTGCCAGCAGTTTTCTTAGACTAGTTGGCAATGAGCAGTTCTTC	CASSFLRLVGNEQFF
NA	TRBV27	NA	TRBJ1-1	TGTGCCAGCAGTTTAGTGAGCAACACTGAAGCTTTCTTT	CASSLVSNTEAFF
NA	TRBV4-3	NA	TRBJ1-4	TGCGCCAGCAGCCGAGGGACAATAGTGTCTAATGAAAAACTGTTTTTT	CASSRGTIVSNEKLFF
NA	TRBV5-1	NA	TRBJ2-3	TGCGCCAGCTCAGGTAGCACAGATACGCAGTATTTT	CASSGSTDTQYF
NA	TRBV7-2	NA	TRBJ2-7	TGTGCCAGCAGCGCAATGACATCCAGCTCCTACGAGCAGTACTTC	CASSAMTSSSYEQYF
NA	TRBV5-1	TRBD1	TRBJ1-1	TGCGCCAGCAGCTCAGCCTGGACAGGGATGAACACTGAAGCTTTCTTT	CASSSAWTGMNTEAFF
NA	TRBV5-6	TRBD2	TRBJ2-1	TGTGCCAGCAGCCCAGAGCGGGAGTTCTACAATGAGCAGTTCTTC	CASSPEREFYNEQFF
NA	TRBV5-1	TRBD1	TRBJ1-2	TGCGCCAGCAGCCCAACCGGGACAGGGGATGGCTACACCTTC	CASSPTGTGDGYTF
NA	TRBV7-3	NA	TRBJ1-1	TGTGCCAGCAGCTTGAGGGAGAACACTGAAGCTTTCTTT	CASSLRENTEAFF
NA	TRBV7-2	NA	TRBJ2-7	TGTGCCAGCAGCTTAATCCTCTCCGAGCAGTACTTC	CASSLILSEQYF